Listed below are T cell receptor beta chains from one sample, sequenced in a study of cytomegalovirus exposure and HLA in healthy donors. TCRdb's table, derived via immunoSEQ multiplex PCR, lists solely in-frame clones and lacks some. The sample lists 130,000 or so clones, 70% to 85% occurring once. Sample: PBMCs. The receptors originated from a woman between 40 and 55 years old in good health and CMV-seronegative. Each CDR3 is given with its conserved first and last residue. D genes are given only for firm matches. A row's size may be missing; if present it is once, few, many or a size class.

abundance	j_gene	v_gene	d_gene	CDR3aa	CDR3nt
.	TRBJ2-1	TRBV2	.	CASTGYNEQFF	TGTGCCAGCACCGGTTACAATGAGCAGTTCTTC
.	TRBJ2-1	TRBV15	TRBD1	CATSSPGQGYNEQFF	TGTGCCACCAGCAGCCCGGGACAGGGGTACAATGAGCAGTTCTTC
.	TRBJ2-4	TRBV7-2	.	CASSLGRVITPLAKNIQYF	TGTGCCAGCAGCTTAGGGCGGGTCATAACACCCCTAGCCAAAAACATTCAGTACTTC
.	TRBJ2-7	TRBV7-9	.	CASSNDRTYEQYF	TGTGCCAGCAGCAACGACAGAACCTACGAGCAGTACTTC
.	TRBJ1-2	TRBV7-8	TRBD1	CASSLARQGGYGYTF	TGTGCCAGCAGCTTAGCCAGACAGGGTGGCTATGGCTACACCTTC
few	TRBJ1-2	TRBV7-9	.	CASSLSEARYGYTF	TGTGCCAGCAGCTTAAGCGAGGCGCGCTATGGCTACACCTTC
once	TRBJ2-1	TRBV15	.	CATSLSLYNEQFF	TGTGCCACCAGCCTTTCACTTTACAATGAGCAGTTCTTC
.	TRBJ2-7	TRBV5-1	TRBD2	CASSLAAGGRNEQYF	TGCGCCAGCAGCTTAGCGGCGGGAGGTCGCAACGAGCAGTACTTC
.	TRBJ1-5	TRBV28	.	CATGSQPQHF	TGTGCCACCGGTAGCCAGCCCCAGCATTTT
.	TRBJ1-5	TRBV28	.	CASRSGHRSNQPQHF	TGTGCCAGCAGGTCGGGACACCGAAGCAATCAGCCCCAGCATTTT
.	TRBJ2-1	TRBV4-1	TRBD2	CASSWGLKNEQFF	TGCGCCAGCAGCTGGGGACTAAAAAATGAGCAGTTCTTC
few	TRBJ2-7	TRBV5-1	TRBD2	CASTFSAGGYEQYF	TGCGCCAGCACCTTTTCCGCGGGAGGCTACGAGCAGTACTTC
.	TRBJ2-3	TRBV7-9	.	CASSIPQDLSSTDTQYF	TGTGCCAGCAGCATACCACAGGATCTATCTAGCACAGATACGCAGTATTTT
once	TRBJ2-7	TRBV13	TRBD2	CASTEGRGPLEQYF	TGTGCCAGTACGGAGGGGAGGGGCCCTCTCGAGCAGTACTTC
.	TRBJ1-3	TRBV6-5	TRBD1	CASSNRDSSGNTIYF	TGTGCCAGCAGTAACCGGGACAGTAGTGGAAACACCATATATTTT
once	TRBJ2-7	TRBV5-4	.	CASSMRGGYEQYF	TGTGCCAGCAGCATGAGGGGGGGTTATGAGCAGTACTTC
few	TRBJ2-7	TRBV7-9	.	CASVEGILSYEQYF	TGTGCCAGCGTAGAGGGCATCCTATCCTACGAGCAGTACTTC
.	TRBJ1-2	TRBV27	.	CASSPSQGAVNYGYTF	TGTGCCAGCAGTCCCAGTCAAGGGGCCGTTAACTATGGCTACACCTTC
.	TRBJ1-5	TRBV4-3	.	CASSQVEGYQPQHF	TGCGCCAGCAGCCAAGTGGAGGGCTATCAGCCCCAGCATTTT
once	TRBJ2-3	TRBV19	TRBD2	CASSRTSGSSTDTQYF	TGTGCCAGTAGTAGGACTAGCGGGAGCAGCACAGATACGCAGTATTTT
.	TRBJ1-1	TRBV18	.	CASSPEGVDYTEAFF	TGTGCCAGCTCACCCGAAGGGGTTGATTACACTGAAGCTTTCTTT
.	TRBJ2-3	TRBV28	.	CASSPGWKTQYF	TGTGCCAGCAGTCCGGGGTGGAAGACGCAGTATTTT
.	TRBJ2-7	TRBV7-9	.	CSSSLDGLSSSEYF	TGTTCCAGCAGCTTAGACGGACTATCATCTTCGGAGTACTTC
.	TRBJ2-1	TRBV7-3	TRBD2	CASSLTGGPYNEQFF	TGTGCCAGCAGCTTAACGGGAGGGCCCTACAATGAGCAGTTCTTC
.	TRBJ1-2	TRBV14	.	CASSPTTGFYYGYTF	TGTGCCAGCAGCCCAACCACAGGGTTCTACTATGGCTACACCTTC
.	TRBJ2-1	TRBV4-3	.	CASSPDRIYNEQFF	TGCGCCAGCAGCCCCGACAGGATATACAATGAGCAGTTCTTC
few	TRBJ2-4	TRBV7-9	TRBD1	CASSPTGTEKNIQYF	TGTGCCAGCAGCCCTACCGGGACAGAGAAAAACATTCAGTACTTC
.	TRBJ1-4	TRBV28	TRBD1	CASSFFFGQGDEKLFF	TGTGCCAGCAGTTTTTTTTTCGGACAGGGGGATGAAAAACTGTTTTTT
.	TRBJ2-7	TRBV18	.	CASSPADSRGSYEQYF	TGTGCCAGCTCACCAGCTGACAGCCGGGGGAGCTACGAGCAGTACTTC
.	TRBJ1-1	TRBV7-8	.	CASSSSISITEAFF	TGTGCCAGCAGCTCCTCGATTAGTATCACTGAAGCTTTCTTT
.	TRBJ1-5	TRBV15	.	CATSRGQGQGQPQHF	TGTGCCACCAGCAGAGGGCAGGGTCAGGGACAGCCCCAGCATTTT
.	TRBJ2-7	TRBV5-6	.	CASSLVSGYEQYF	TGTGCCAGCAGCTTGGTTTCGGGGTACGAGCAGTACTTC
.	TRBJ2-3	TRBV27	TRBD2	CASRGTSPTDTQYF	TGTGCCAGCAGGGGGACTAGCCCAACGGATACGCAGTATTTT
.	TRBJ2-2	TRBV4-2	TRBD2	CASSQEGSGRNTGELFF	TGTGCCAGCAGCCAAGAGGGTAGCGGGAGGAACACCGGGGAGCTGTTTTTT
.	TRBJ1-3	TRBV28	TRBD1	CATRDSRLTLIFSGNTIYF	TGTGCCACCCGGGACAGCCGCCTGACACTGATCTTCTCTGGAAACACCATATATTTT
.	TRBJ2-5	TRBV18	TRBD2	CASSRTSGIGEQYF	TGTGCCAGCTCACGGACTAGCGGAATTGGGGAGCAGTACTTC
.	TRBJ1-2	TRBV5-6	.	CASSSGLANYGYTF	TGTGCCAGCAGCTCCGGACTGGCCAACTATGGCTACACCTTC
.	TRBJ1-4	TRBV6-4	.	CASSDRRATTNEKLFF	TGTGCCAGCAGTGACAGGAGGGCAACTACTAATGAAAAACTGTTTTTT
.	TRBJ2-1	TRBV14	.	CASSLDYSNYNEQFF	TGTGCCAGCAGCCTGGACTACAGTAATTACAATGAGCAGTTCTTC
.	TRBJ2-1	TRBV5-1	TRBD2	CASSLTLAGDNNEQFF	TGCGCCAGCAGCCTAACGCTAGCGGGAGACAACAATGAGCAGTTCTTC
few	TRBJ2-7	TRBV7-2	.	CASSYDLGLYEQYF	TGTGCCAGCAGCTATGACCTGGGACTCTACGAGCAGTACTTC
.	TRBJ2-2	TRBV6-6	.	CASSETSTGELFF	TGTGCCAGCAGCGAGACTTCGACCGGGGAGCTGTTTTTT
few	TRBJ2-7	TRBV11-2	TRBD1	CASSPASGTGNYEQYF	TGTGCCAGCAGCCCCGCCTCCGGGACAGGAAACTACGAGCAGTACTTC